This TCR beta chain was sequenced in a study of T cells expressing NK-cell markers. Findings of the study overall: NKG2C+ dominant clonotypes from 5 to 7 donors made up about 1.0-8% of CD8+ T cells. Leadership of the CD3+CD56-NKG2C+ fraction also belonged to these clonotypes in a handful of donors.

One entry per CDR3 protein, without DNA, is what TCRdb gives after re-calling the 5' RACE reads. Its table records 550,000 or so distinct CDR3 sequences. Notes on this clonotype: As yet, its antigen is unknown.

This clonotype originated in a young man in good health. The specimen was blood T cells: a sorted CD56 or NKG2C T cell subset, CD4+ or CD8+ T cells, or bulk PBMC T cells (not recorded which).

The CDR3 protein is CASSLETRQSEAFF. The J gene is TRBJ1-1, the V gene TRBV5-1; with no DNA, the TCRdb D assignment of TRBD1 cannot be verified. The CDR3 has 14 amino acids. The germline V gene has CDR1 SGHRS and CDR2 YFSETQ.